These 11 T cell receptor beta chains originate from one sample sequenced in a study of T cells in Graves' hyperthyroidism and ophthalmopathy. Template material for amplifying TCR beta CDR3 regions consisted of RNA transcripts. The HTBI primer set was used in a first-round RT-PCR of the TCR CDR3. TCRdb itself ran the multiplex PCR reads through MiXCR, one entry per CDR3 protein. Of hundreds of thousands of distinct CDR3 sequences detected, nearly 45% appear once; the ten largest clones hold approximately 7.2%. Material: peripheral blood or thyroid tissue (not recorded which). The receptors were sampled from an adult man with Graves' disease, either hyperthyroidism or ophthalmopathy (not recorded which).

This chain connects TRBV7-9 to TRBJ2-7, with TRBD2 matching 9 bases. The CDR3 loop spans 14 amino acids. With V trimmed by 3 bases and J by 3 bases, 3 bases remained unmatched. The V gene's germline CDR1 is SEHNR and CDR2 FQNEAQ (reference sequence). CDR3 sequence (DNA): TGTGCCAGCAGCTTGCGGGAGGGCCTCTACGAGCAGTACTTC. As protein: CASSLREGLYEQYF.

This clonotype was found a few times. The chain combines TRBV20-1 with TRBJ1-6; TRBD1 is a possible D gene (6 bases). The CDR3 runs to 14 residues. Germline CDR1 reads DFQATT; CDR2 reads SNEGSKA (reference sequence). V gave up 2 bases and J gave up 7 bases, with 12 bases separating them. The CDR3 DNA follows: TGCAGTGCTAGAAGGGCCAGGGGCAATTCACCCCTCCACTTT. Translating it yields CSARRARGNSPLHF.

This clonotype has more than one count but fewer than ten. This rearrangement joins TRBV7-9 to TRBJ1-5; weak D call: TRBD1 (5 bases). There are 13 residues in the CDR3. The V gene lost 3 bases and the J gene lost 9 bases, with 12 bases spanning the gap. Germline CDR1 and CDR2: SEHNR and FQNEAQ (reference sequence). Here the CDR3 reads CASSFGTVGPQHF. The CDR3 nucleotides are TGTGCCAGCAGCTTCGGGACGGTGGGGCCCCAGCATTTT.

The DNA for the CDR3 is TGTGCCAGCAGCCCCCGGACAGCCCGGCGCTACACCTTC. It specifies CASSPRTARRYTF. The chain recombines TRBV7-8 with TRBJ1-2, with TRBD1 as a possible D gene (6 bases). CDR1 and CDR2 (germline): SGHVS, FQNEAQ. The CDR3 contains 13 residues. V was cut by 5 bases and J by 9 bases, with 16 bases left in between. Supplemented by reference TRBV7-8 and TRBJ1-2, the full variable domain reads GAGVSQSPRYKVAKRGQDVALRCDPISGHVSLFWYQQALGQGPEFLTYFQNEAQLDKSGLPSDRFFAERPEGSVSTLKIQRTQQEDSAVYLCASSPRTARRYTFGSGTRLTVV.

The CDR3 DNA reads TGTGCCATCAGCCTGATCGGGGTAGACAATTCACCCCTCCACTTT. Amino acid sequence: CAISLIGVDNSPLHF. The rearrangement uses TRBV10-3 and TRBJ1-6, with D uncertain. Germline V CDR1 and CDR2: ENHRY, SYGVKD. V gave up 6 bases and J gave up 7 bases, with 16 bases separating them. This CDR3 spans 15 amino acids.

The rearrangement uses TRBV14 and TRBJ1-6; D possibly corresponds to TRBD1 (5 bases). Per the germline V gene, CDR1 is SGHDN and CDR2 is FVKESK. The CDR3 runs to 15 residues. V shed 3 bases and J shed 4 bases, with 10 bases lying between them. The CDR3: CASSHGGKYNSPLHF. In nucleotides, the CDR3 is TGTGCCAGCAGCCACGGGGGGAAGTATAATTCACCCCTCCACTTT.

This sequence joins TRBV29-1 and TRBJ2-7, with 11 bases matching TRBD2. Germline-derived CDR1 and CDR2 are SQVTM and ANQGSEA. This CDR3 has 17 residues. The trim removed 0 bases at V and 2 bases at J, leaving 9 bases unmatched. CDR3 residues: CSVEDNATSGITYEQYF. The CDR3 DNA reads TGCAGCGTTGAAGATAACGCGACTAGCGGGATAACCTACGAGCAGTACTTC.

The table lists this clonotype with many counts. This rearrangement joins TRBV29-1 to TRBJ1-2, with 7 bases that match TRBD1. The CDR3 has 13 amino acids. Germline CDR1 and CDR2: SQVTM and ANQGSEA. V lost 6 bases to trimming and J lost 3 bases; unmatched junction nucleotides: 7. CDR3 sequence reads: CSVAGGGYYGYTF. The CDR3 region has the DNA TGCAGCGTCGCAGGGGGGGGCTACTATGGCTACACCTTC.

This clonotype was found a few times. The chain's CDR3 is CSISRGLGNTIYF. CDR3 sequence (DNA): TGCAGCATTTCGAGGGGGCTTGGAAACACCATATATTTT. The genes are TRBV29-1 and TRBJ1-3; 7 nucleotides align to TRBD1. The CDR3 covers 13 residues. Germline V gene sequence: CDR1 SQVTM, CDR2 ANQGSEA. J lost 3 bases, V lost 8 bases, and 7 bases had no gene match.

In regard to this clonotype: With a much larger clone just one base away, this may be a read error. This chain connects TRBV10-3 to TRBJ1-1; D perhaps matches TRBD1 (5 bases). Looked up from germline, CDR1 is ENHRY and CDR2 is SYGVKD. This CDR3 is built from 14 residues. With 6 bases removed from V and 5 bases from J, the gap between germline ends came to 16 bases. CDR3 in amino acids: CAIRGPQGRTEAFF. CDR3 in DNA: TGTGCCATCAGGGGACCGCAGGGTCGTACTGAAGCTTTCTTT.

This clonotype has more than one count but fewer than ten. The V gene is TRBV5-4, the J gene TRBJ1-1; D not certain. Trimming left V 2 bases short and J 5 bases short, with 7 bases between. CDR1 and CDR2 from the germline V gene are SGHNT and YYREEE (reference sequence). CDR3 size: 12 residues. The CDR3 region has the DNA TGTGCCAGCAGCTTAGTTTTAACTGAAGCTTTCTTT. Its translation: CASSLVLTEAFF.